The rows below give T cell receptor beta chains drawn from one sample of a study of OX40 agonist ivuxolimab in advanced cancers. The repertoire was sequenced with immunoSEQ multiplex PCR; TCRdb's copy has only in-frame clones and lacks some. The profile shows around 38,000 clones, approximately 86% of them singletons. Sequencing used CD4+ or CD8+ T cells sorted from blood, obtained in a trial of the OX40 agonist ivuxolimab. Receptors were obtained from an adult with an advanced solid tumor such as melanoma, head and neck, liver or kidney cancer. CDR3s include the opening cysteine and the closing phenylalanine or tryptophan. D genes are given only for firm matches. Rows may omit the clone size; those that give it use once, few, many or a size class.

d_call j_call clone_size v_call cdr3_aa cdr3_nt
- TRBJ2-2 - TRBV4-3 CASSQAWRGVNTGELFF TGCGCCAGCAGCCAAGCCTGGAGGGGGGTGAACACCGGGGAGCTGTTTTTT
TRBD1 TRBJ2-5 - TRBV7-9 CASSARQGAKETQYF TGTGCCAGCAGCGCGCGACAGGGGGCGAAAGAGACCCAGTACTTC
- TRBJ2-1 - TRBV10-3 CAISEGVINEQFF TGTGCCATCAGTGAGGGGGTTATCAATGAGCAGTTCTTC
- TRBJ1-1 - TRBV27 CASRAGGGGTEAFF TGTGCCAGCAGAGCGGGGGGCGGAGGCACTGAAGCTTTCTTT
- TRBJ2-7 - TRBV6-5 CASSYSGHGEEQYF TGTGCCAGCAGTTACTCGGGACATGGAGAAGAGCAGTACTTC
- TRBJ1-1 - TRBV19 CASSLLILTTVENTEAFF TGTGCCAGTAGCCTCCTAATTTTAACGACAGTCGAGAACACTGAAGCTTTCTTT
- TRBJ2-7 - TRBV6-1 CASSEGSQIGYEQYF TGTGCCAGCAGTGAGGGGAGCCAGATTGGCTACGAGCAGTACTTC
- TRBJ2-7 - TRBV5-1 CASSRERDNSYEQYF TGCGCCAGCAGCCGGGAACGGGACAACTCCTACGAGCAGTACTTC
- TRBJ2-2 - TRBV13 CASSSARGYTGELFF TGTGCCAGCAGCTCCGCGAGGGGCTACACCGGGGAGCTGTTTTTT
TRBD1 TRBJ1-2 - TRBV14 CASSQENRGPPFYGYTF TGTGCCAGCAGCCAAGAGAATAGGGGGCCCCCTTTCTATGGCTACACCTTC
TRBD1 TRBJ2-2 once TRBV6-5 CASSYPGQGAGELFF TGTGCCAGCAGTTACCCGGGACAGGGGGCCGGGGAGCTGTTTTTT
- TRBJ2-7 - TRBV5-1 CASSLVGYEQYF TGCGCCAGCAGCTTGGTAGGCTACGAGCAGTACTTC
- TRBJ1-1 - TRBV6-5 CASSYSTRNTEAFF TGTGCCAGCAGTTACTCGACAAGGAACACTGAAGCTTTCTTT
- TRBJ1-2 - TRBV27 CASSLRAEANYGYTF TGTGCCAGCAGTTTAAGGGCGGAAGCTAACTATGGCTACACCTTC
TRBD1 TRBJ1-3 few TRBV9 CASSATQGAKSGNTIYF TGTGCCAGCAGCGCTACTCAGGGGGCGAAATCTGGAAACACCATATATTTT
- TRBJ2-2 - TRBV7-6 CASSSRPTANTGELFF TGTGCCAGCAGCTCCAGACCTACCGCGAACACCGGGGAGCTGTTTTTT
- TRBJ1-5 - TRBV19 CASKFQGNQPQHF TGTGCCAGTAAGTTCCAGGGCAATCAGCCCCAGCATTTT
TRBD2 TRBJ2-1 - TRBV4-1 CASSRETSGPPNEQFF TGCGCCAGCAGCCGGGAGACTAGCGGGCCGCCCAATGAGCAGTTCTTC
- TRBJ1-4 - TRBV21-1 CASSTRQGEKLFF TGTGCCAGCAGCACCCGACAGGGCGAAAAACTGTTTTTT